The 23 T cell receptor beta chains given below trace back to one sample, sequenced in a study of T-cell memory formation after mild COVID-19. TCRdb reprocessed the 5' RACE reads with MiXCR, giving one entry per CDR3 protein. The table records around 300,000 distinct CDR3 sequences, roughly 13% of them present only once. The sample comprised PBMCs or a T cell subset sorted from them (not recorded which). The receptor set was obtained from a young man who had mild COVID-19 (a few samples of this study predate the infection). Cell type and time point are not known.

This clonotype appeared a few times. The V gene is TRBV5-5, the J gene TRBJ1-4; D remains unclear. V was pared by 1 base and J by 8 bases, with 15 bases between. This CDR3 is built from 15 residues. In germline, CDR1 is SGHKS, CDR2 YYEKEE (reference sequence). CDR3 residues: CASSLNDPLGEKLFF. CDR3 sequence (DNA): TGTGCCAGCAGCTTGAATGATCCCCTGGGGGAAAAACTGTTTTTT.

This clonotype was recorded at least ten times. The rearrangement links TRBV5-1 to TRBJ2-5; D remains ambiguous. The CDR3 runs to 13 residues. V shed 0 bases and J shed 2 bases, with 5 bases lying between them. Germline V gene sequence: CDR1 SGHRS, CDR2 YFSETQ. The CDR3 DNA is TGCGCCAGCAGCTTGGATCTACAAGAGACCCAGTACTTC. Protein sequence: CASSLDLQETQYF.

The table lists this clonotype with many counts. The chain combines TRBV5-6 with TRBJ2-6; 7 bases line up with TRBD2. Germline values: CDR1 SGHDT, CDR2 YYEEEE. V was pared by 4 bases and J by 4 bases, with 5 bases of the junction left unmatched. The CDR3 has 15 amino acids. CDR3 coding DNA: TGTGCCAGCAGCCCGGGACTATCCGGGGCCAACGTCCTGACTTTC. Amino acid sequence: CASSPGLSGANVLTF.

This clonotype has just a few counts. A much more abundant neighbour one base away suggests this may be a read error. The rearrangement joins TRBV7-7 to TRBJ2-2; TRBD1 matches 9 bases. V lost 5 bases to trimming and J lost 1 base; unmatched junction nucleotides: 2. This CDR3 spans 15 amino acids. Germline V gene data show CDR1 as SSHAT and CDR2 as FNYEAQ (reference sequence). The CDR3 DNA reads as TGTGCCAGCAGCCCGGGACAGGGGAACACCGGGGAGCTGTTTTTT. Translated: CASSPGQGNTGELFF.

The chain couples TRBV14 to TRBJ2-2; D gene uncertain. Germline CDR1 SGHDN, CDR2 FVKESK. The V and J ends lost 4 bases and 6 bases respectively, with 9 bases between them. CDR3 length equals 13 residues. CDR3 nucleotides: TGTGCCAGCAGCCTTGCCAGACCCGGGGAGCTGTTTTTT. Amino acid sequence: CASSLARPGELFF.

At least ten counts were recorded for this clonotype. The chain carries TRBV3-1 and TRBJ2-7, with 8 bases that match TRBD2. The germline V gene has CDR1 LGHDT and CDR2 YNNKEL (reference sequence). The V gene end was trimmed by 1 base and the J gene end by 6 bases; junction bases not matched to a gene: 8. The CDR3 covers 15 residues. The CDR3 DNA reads TGTGCCAGCAGCCAAGGGGGACTAGTTTTCGGCGAGCAGTACTTC. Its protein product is CASSQGGLVFGEQYF.

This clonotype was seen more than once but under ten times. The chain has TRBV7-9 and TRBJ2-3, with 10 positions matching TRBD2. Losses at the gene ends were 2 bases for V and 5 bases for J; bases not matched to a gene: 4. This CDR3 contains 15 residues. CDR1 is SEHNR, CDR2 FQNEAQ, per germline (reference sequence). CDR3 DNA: TGTGCCAGCAGCTTAACTCTAGCGGGGGTAGATACGCAGTATTTT. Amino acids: CASSLTLAGVDTQYF. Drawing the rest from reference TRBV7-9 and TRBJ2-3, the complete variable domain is DTGVSQNPRHKITKRGQNVTFRCDPISEHNRLYWYRQTLGQGPEFLTYFQNEAQLEKSRLLSDRFSAERPKGSFSTLEIQRTEQGDSAMYLCASSLTLAGVDTQYFGPGTRLTVL.

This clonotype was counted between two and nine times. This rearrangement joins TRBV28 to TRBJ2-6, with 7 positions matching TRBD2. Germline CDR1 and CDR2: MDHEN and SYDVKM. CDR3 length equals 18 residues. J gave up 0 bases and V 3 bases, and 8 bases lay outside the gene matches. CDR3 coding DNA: TGTGCCAGCAGTTTTTTGCGGGGGACTTACTCTGGGGCCAACGTCCTGACTTTC. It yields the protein CASSFLRGTYSGANVLTF.

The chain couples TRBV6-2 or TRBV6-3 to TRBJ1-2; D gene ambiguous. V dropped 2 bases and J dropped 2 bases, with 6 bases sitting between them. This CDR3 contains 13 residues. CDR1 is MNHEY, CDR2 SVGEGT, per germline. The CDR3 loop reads CASSYPMNYGYTF. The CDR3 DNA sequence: TGTGCCAGCAGTTACCCGATGAACTATGGCTACACCTTC.

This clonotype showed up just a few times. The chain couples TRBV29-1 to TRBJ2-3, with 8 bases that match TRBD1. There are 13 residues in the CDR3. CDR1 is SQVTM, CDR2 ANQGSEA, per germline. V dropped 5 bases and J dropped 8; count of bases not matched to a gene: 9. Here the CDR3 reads CSVRGQGVSTQYF. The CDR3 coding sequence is TGCAGCGTTCGCGGACAGGGAGTTAGTACGCAGTATTTT.

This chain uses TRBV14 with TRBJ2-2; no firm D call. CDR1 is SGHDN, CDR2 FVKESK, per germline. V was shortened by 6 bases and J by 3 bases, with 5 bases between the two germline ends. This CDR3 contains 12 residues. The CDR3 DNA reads TGTGCCAGCAGAAAAGACACCGGGGAGCTGTTTTTT. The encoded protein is CASRKDTGELFF.

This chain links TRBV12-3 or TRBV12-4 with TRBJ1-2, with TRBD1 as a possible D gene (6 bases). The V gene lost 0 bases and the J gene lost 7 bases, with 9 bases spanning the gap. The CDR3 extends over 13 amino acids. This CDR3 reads CASSLAGAGGYTF. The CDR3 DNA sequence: TGTGCCAGCAGTTTAGCGGGGGCAGGTGGCTACACCTTC.

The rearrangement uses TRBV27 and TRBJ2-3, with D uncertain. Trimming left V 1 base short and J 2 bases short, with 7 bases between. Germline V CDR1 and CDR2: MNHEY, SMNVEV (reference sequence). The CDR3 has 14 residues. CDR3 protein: CASSLLHLTDTQYF. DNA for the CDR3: TGTGCCAGCAGTTTATTACACCTCACAGATACGCAGTATTTT.

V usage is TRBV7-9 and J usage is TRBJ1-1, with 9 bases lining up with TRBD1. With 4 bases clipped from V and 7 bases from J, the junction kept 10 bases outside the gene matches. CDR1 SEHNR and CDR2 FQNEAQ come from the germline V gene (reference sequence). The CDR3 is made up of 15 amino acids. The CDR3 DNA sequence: TGTGCCAGCAGCTATAGAGAACAGGGGGCAGGTGAAGCTTTCTTT. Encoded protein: CASSYREQGAGEAFF.

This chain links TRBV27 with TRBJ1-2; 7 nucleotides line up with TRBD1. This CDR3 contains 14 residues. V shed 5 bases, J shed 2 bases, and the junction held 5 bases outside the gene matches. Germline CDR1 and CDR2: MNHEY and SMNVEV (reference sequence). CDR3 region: CASSTLGQNYGYTF. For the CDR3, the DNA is TGTGCCAGCAGTACCCTGGGACAGAACTATGGCTACACCTTC.

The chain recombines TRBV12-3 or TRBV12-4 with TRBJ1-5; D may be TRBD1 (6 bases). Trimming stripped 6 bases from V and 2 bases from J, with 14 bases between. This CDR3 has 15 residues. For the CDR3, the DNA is TGTGCCAGCAGCCCCGGGACAAGAGGCAATCAGCCCCAGCATTTT. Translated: CASSPGTRGNQPQHF.

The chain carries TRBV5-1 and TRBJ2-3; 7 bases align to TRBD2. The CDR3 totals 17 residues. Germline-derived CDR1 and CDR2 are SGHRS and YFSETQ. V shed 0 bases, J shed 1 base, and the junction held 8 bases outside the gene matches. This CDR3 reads CASSLESRGVGTDTQYF. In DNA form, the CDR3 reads TGCGCCAGCAGCTTGGAGTCCCGGGGGGTTGGCACAGATACGCAGTATTTT.

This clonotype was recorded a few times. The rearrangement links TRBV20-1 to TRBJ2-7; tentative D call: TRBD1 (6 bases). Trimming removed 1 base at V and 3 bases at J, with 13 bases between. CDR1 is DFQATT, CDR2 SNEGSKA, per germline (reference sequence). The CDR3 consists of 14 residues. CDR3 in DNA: TGCAGTGCTAGAGCGGACAGTGTGAACTACGAGCAGTACGTC. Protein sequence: CSARADSVNYEQYV.

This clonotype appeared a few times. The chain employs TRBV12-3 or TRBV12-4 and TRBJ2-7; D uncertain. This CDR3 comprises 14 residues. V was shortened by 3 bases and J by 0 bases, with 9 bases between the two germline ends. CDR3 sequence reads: CASSLGWGSYEQYF. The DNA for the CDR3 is TGTGCCAGCAGTTTGGGTTGGGGCTCCTACGAGCAGTACTTC.

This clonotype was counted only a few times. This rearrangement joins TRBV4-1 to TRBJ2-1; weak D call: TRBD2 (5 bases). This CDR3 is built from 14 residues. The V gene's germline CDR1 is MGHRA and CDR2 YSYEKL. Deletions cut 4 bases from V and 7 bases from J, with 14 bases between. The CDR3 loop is CASSLIQRENEQFF. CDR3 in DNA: TGCGCCAGCAGCCTAATACAAAGGGAGAATGAGCAGTTCTTC.

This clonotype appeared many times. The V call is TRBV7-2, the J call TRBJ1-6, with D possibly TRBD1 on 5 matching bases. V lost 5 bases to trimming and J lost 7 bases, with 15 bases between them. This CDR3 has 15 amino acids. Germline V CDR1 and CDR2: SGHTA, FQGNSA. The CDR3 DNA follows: TGTGCCAGCAGCAGCGTTGGGTGGGACAATTCACCCCTCCACTTT. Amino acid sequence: CASSSVGWDNSPLHF.

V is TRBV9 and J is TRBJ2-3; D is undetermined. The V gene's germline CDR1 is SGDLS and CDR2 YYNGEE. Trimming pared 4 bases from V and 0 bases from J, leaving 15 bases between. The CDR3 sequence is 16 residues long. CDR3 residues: CASSQRVGISTDTQYF. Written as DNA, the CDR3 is TGTGCCAGCAGCCAAAGAGTGGGGATCAGCACAGATACGCAGTATTTT.

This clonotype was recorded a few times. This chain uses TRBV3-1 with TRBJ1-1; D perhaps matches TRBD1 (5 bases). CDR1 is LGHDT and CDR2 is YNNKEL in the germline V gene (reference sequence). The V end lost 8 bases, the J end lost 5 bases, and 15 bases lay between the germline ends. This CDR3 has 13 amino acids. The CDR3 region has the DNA TGTGCCAGCGTCCGAGCCGGGGGGACTGAAGCTTTCTTT. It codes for CASVRAGGTEAFF. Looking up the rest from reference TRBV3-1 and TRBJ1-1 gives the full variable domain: DTAVSQTPKYLVTQMGNDKSIKCEQNLGHDTMYWYKQDSKKFLKIMFSYNNKELIINETVPNRFSPKSPDKAHLNLHINSLELGDSAVYFCASVRAGGTEAFFGQGTRLTVV.